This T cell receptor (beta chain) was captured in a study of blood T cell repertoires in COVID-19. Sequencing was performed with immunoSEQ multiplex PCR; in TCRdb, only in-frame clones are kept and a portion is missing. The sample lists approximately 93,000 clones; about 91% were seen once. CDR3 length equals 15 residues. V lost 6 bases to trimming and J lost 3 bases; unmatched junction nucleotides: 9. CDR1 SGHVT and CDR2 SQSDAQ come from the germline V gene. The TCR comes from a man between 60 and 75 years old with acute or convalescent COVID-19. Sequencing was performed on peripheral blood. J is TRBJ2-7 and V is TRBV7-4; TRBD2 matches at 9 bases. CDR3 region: CASSPSGRLHYEQYF. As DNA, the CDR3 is TGTGCCAGCAGTCCCAGCGGGAGGCTTCACTACGAGCAGTACTTC.